This T cell receptor (beta chain) appears in the sequencing data of a study of blood T cell repertoires in COVID-19. Study information: Samples representing acute and convalescent COVID-19 were sourced from the United States, Italy and Spain.

The CDR3 contains 13 residues. CDR1 MDHEN and CDR2 SYDVKM come from the germline V gene. V shed 7 bases and J 3 bases; nucleotides not matched to a gene: 5. Sequenced by immunoSEQ multiplex PCR; TCRdb stores in-frame clones only, minus some. Of tens of thousands of clones listed, roughly 81% are singletons. The V call is TRBV28, the J call TRBJ1-1; 7 bases map to TRBD1. What was sequenced was peripheral blood. The TCR sequence derives from a woman aged 70-85 years with acute or convalescent COVID-19. The CDR3 nucleotides read TGTGCCAGCAAGGGGGCGTGGGACACTGAAGCTTTCTTT. It encodes CASKGAWDTEAFF.